Presented here are 27 T cell receptor beta chains from one specimen sequenced in a study of spatial heterogeneity in lung cancer. TCRdb redid the calling of the 5' RACE reads with MiXCR, one entry per CDR3 protein. The sample comprises 36,000 or so distinct CDR3 sequences, less than 5.5% of which are singletons, and more than 25% rests with the top ten. Described time point: sample taken at primary tumor resection. Whole RNA obtained from tumor, nontumor lung or frozen PBMC underwent sequencing without sorting. This specimen was PBMCs, taken at surgery. These receptors were collected from a female donor with early-stage non-small cell lung cancer.

This clonotype was counted ten times or more. The J gene is TRBJ1-2, the V gene TRBV12-3 or TRBV12-4; a weak D match, TRBD1 (5 bases). CDR3 length equals 13 residues. V was cut by 9 bases and J by 0 bases, with 11 bases left in between. The CDR3 loop reads CASGGSANYGYTF. The CDR3 DNA follows: TGTGCCAGTGGGGGGTCAGCTAACTATGGCTACACCTTC.

This clonotype has ten or more counts. The V gene is TRBV19, the J gene TRBJ2-2; no definite D call. The CDR3 spans 16 residues. Looked up from germline, CDR1 is LNHDA and CDR2 is SQIVND (reference sequence). V gave up 3 bases and J gave up 0 bases, with 11 bases separating them. This CDR3 is CASSMQLGPNTGELFF. CDR3 DNA sequence: TGTGCCAGTAGTATGCAGTTAGGGCCGAACACCGGGGAGCTGTTTTTT.

This clonotype was observed at least ten times. The chain combines TRBV7-2 with TRBJ2-7; D might be TRBD1 (5 bases). The ends were cut back, 1 base at V and 5 bases at J, with 9 bases in the middle. The CDR3 totals 13 residues. Germline values: CDR1 SGHTA, CDR2 FQGNSA. The CDR3 loop is CASSLVWGNEQYF. The CDR3 DNA follows: TGTGCCAGCAGCTTAGTCTGGGGCAACGAGCAGTACTTC.

This clonotype was seen ten or more times. V gene TRBV7-8 combines with J gene TRBJ2-1; D not resolved. Trimming pared 1 base from V and 4 bases from J, leaving 17 bases between. In germline, CDR1 is SGHVS, CDR2 FQNEAQ. There are 17 residues in the CDR3. CDR3 in DNA: TGTGCCAGCAGCTTAGGATTCGGCAAGGGATTTTACAATGAGCAGTTCTTC. Protein: CASSLGFGKGFYNEQFF.

In regard to this clonotype: A read error is possible here, since a much larger clone lies one base away. The genes are TRBV9 and TRBJ2-1; D ambiguous. V was trimmed by 0 bases and J by 5 bases, leaving 12 bases between them. CDR1 and CDR2 from the germline V gene are SGDLS and YYNGEE. The CDR3 is 15 amino acids. The CDR3 spells CASSVDSYRNNEQFF. As DNA, the CDR3 is TGTGCCAGCAGCGTAGACTCGTATCGGAACAATGAGCAGTTCTTC.

Many counts were recorded for this clonotype. The chain combines TRBV3-1 with TRBJ2-5, with 11 bases lining up with TRBD2. V was clipped by 3 bases and J by 0 bases; unmatched bases: 0. The CDR3 length is 15 residues. The V gene's germline CDR1 is LGHDT and CDR2 YNNKEL (reference sequence). The CDR3 DNA reads TGTGCCAGCAGCCAGGGACTAGCGGACCAAGAGACCCAGTACTTC. Its translation is CASSQGLADQETQYF.

This clonotype was seen ten or more times. The chain recombines TRBV5-1 with TRBJ1-4, with D unclear. CDR1 and CDR2 (germline): SGHRS, YFSETQ. The CDR3 sequence is 14 residues long. The V gene lost 0 bases and the J gene lost 2 bases, with 5 bases spanning the gap. The CDR3 DNA reads as TGCGCCAGCAGCTTGGAGGGCACTAATGAAAAACTGTTTTTT. Translating gives CASSLEGTNEKLFF.

In this sample, this clonotype turned up many times. CDR3 sequence: CASARGGTEAFF. CDR3 nucleotide sequence: TGTGCCAGCGCCAGGGGAGGCACTGAAGCTTTCTTT. The chain is built from TRBV6-5 and TRBJ1-1, with D perhaps matching TRBD1 (6 bases). Germline V gene lookup returns CDR1 MNHEY and CDR2 SVGAGI. With 8 bases removed from V and 4 bases from J, the gap between germline ends came to 11 bases. The CDR3 runs 12 residues.

This clonotype was seen ten or more times. The V call is TRBV5-1, the J call TRBJ2-3; 8 bases are a match to TRBD2. The length of the CDR3 is 17 residues. The V gene end was trimmed by 0 bases and the J gene end by 1 base; junction bases not matched to a gene: 7. Germline V lookup: CDR1 SGHRS, CDR2 YFSETQ. CDR3 sequence: CASSLAPLAGGTDTQYF. DNA of the CDR3: TGCGCCAGCAGCTTGGCCCCCCTAGCGGGTGGCACAGATACGCAGTATTTT.

This clonotype has only a few counts. The V call is TRBV4-2, the J call TRBJ1-1, with 7 positions matching TRBD1. Trimming removed 1 base from V and 4 bases from J; junction bases left unmatched: 9. Germline V gives CDR1 LGHNA, CDR2 YNFKEQ. The CDR3 loop spans 16 amino acids. CDR3 sequence reads: CASSQASKQGGTEAFF. CDR3 bases: TGTGCCAGCAGCCAAGCCTCGAAGCAGGGGGGCACTGAAGCTTTCTTT.

The chain couples TRBV10-3 to TRBJ1-1, with a tentative D call TRBD1 (6 bases). The V gene lost 0 bases and the J gene lost 3 bases, with 14 bases spanning the gap. Germline assignment: CDR1 ENHRY and CDR2 SYGVKD. The CDR3 consists of 16 residues. CDR3 bases: TGTGCCATCAGTGAGTCGGGGCAGGGGCCTGACACTGAAGCTTTCTTT. Translating it yields CAISESGQGPDTEAFF.

This clonotype was picked up many times. The chain is built from TRBV14 and TRBJ2-3; D is possibly TRBD2 (5 bases). Trimming took off 4 bases at V and 5 bases at J, with 7 bases between the two ends. The CDR3 runs to 12 residues. The germline gives CDR1 SGHDN, CDR2 FVKESK. CDR3 coding DNA: TGTGCCAGCAGCCGACTATTAGATACGCAGTATTTT. Its protein product is CASSRLLDTQYF.

In this sample, this clonotype turned up a few times. The CDR3 region is CASSWSQGQPQHF. The CDR3, as DNA: TGTGCCAGCAGTTGGTCCCAGGGCCAGCCCCAGCATTTT. The chain employs TRBV28 and TRBJ1-5, with a tentative D call TRBD1 (5 bases). V lost 4 bases and J lost 7, with 11 bases in between. The germline V gene encodes CDR1 MDHEN and CDR2 SYDVKM. This CDR3 has 13 residues.

This clonotype was seen more than once but under ten times. The gene calls are TRBV6-5 and TRBJ1-3, with a possible D match to TRBD1 (6 bases). The CDR3 is 15 amino acids. Trimming took off 6 bases at V and 3 bases at J, with 15 bases between the two ends. Per germline, CDR1 MNHEY and CDR2 SVGAGI. The CDR3 sequence is CASSYGGHGGNTIYF. The CDR3, as DNA: TGTGCCAGCAGCTACGGGGGGCACGGTGGAAACACCATATATTTT.

This clonotype has more than one count but fewer than ten. The chain employs TRBV25-1 and TRBJ2-7, with D possibly called TRBD1 or TRBD2 (6 bases each). Germline V CDR1 and CDR2: MGHDK, SYGVNS. The germline V and J ends were trimmed by 3 bases and 2 bases, with 11 bases remaining between them. This CDR3 has 14 residues. The CDR3 nucleotides read TGTGCCAGCAGTGACGACGGGGGCGCCTACGAGCAGTACTTC. It codes for CASSDDGGAYEQYF.

This clonotype appeared a few times. The J gene is TRBJ1-6, the V gene TRBV5-1; maybe TRBD1 (6 bases). Germline loops: CDR1 SGHRS, CDR2 YFSETQ. Trimming removed 0 bases at V and 8 bases at J, with 9 bases between. The CDR3 runs 14 residues. The CDR3 DNA reads as TGCGCCAGCAGCTTGGTACAGGGAGATTCACCCCTCCACTTT. Amino acids: CASSLVQGDSPLHF.

The chain has TRBV18 and TRBJ2-4; D is uncertain. In germline, CDR1 is KGHSH, CDR2 LQKENI. Trimming removed 1 base at V and 1 base at J, with 5 bases between. The CDR3 has 14 amino acids. CDR3 nucleotides: TGTGCCAGCTCACCACAGATCGCCAAAAACATTCAGTACTTC. This gives the protein CASSPQIAKNIQYF.

In its sample, this clonotype was seen many times. The chain combines TRBV18 with TRBJ2-6; TRBD1 or TRBD2 may be the D gene (5 bases each). Germline CDR1 and CDR2: KGHSH and LQKENI. V was shortened by 1 base and J by 0 bases, with 10 bases between the two germline ends. The CDR3 sequence is 17 residues long. The CDR3 sequence is CASSPRGSSSGANVLTF. For the CDR3, the DNA is TGTGCCAGCTCACCACGGGGGAGTAGCTCTGGGGCCAACGTCCTGACTTTC.

This clonotype has more than one count but fewer than ten. The gene calls are TRBV20-1 and TRBJ2-7, with D perhaps given as TRBD1 or TRBD2 (5 bases each). The CDR3 covers 11 residues. CDR1 and CDR2 from the germline V gene are DFQATT and SNEGSKA (reference sequence). Trimming took 7 bases from V and 5 from J, leaving 12 bases between them. The CDR3 sequence: CSELGDHEQYF. The CDR3 DNA reads as TGCAGTGAGCTAGGGGACCACGAGCAGTACTTC.

There are many counts of this clonotype. The chain employs TRBV10-3 and TRBJ1-1, with a weak D call TRBD1 (6 bases). Germline CDR1 is ENHRY and CDR2 is SYGVKD. V gave up 3 bases and J gave up 0 bases, with 11 bases separating them. The CDR3 length is 15 residues. CDR3 sequence (DNA): TGTGCCATCAGTGATTCGAACAGGGTGAACACTGAAGCTTTCTTT. The encoded protein is CAISDSNRVNTEAFF.

In its sample, this clonotype was seen many times. The chain joins TRBV5-1 to TRBJ1-1, with 7 bases that match TRBD1. Germline V lookup: CDR1 SGHRS, CDR2 YFSETQ. There are 15 residues in the CDR3. J lost 3 bases, V lost 0 bases, and 5 bases had no gene match. CDR3 DNA sequence: TGCGCCAGCAGCTTGGAAGGGGGCATATACACTGAAGCTTTCTTT. Its protein is CASSLEGGIYTEAFF.

This clonotype was recorded many times. V gene TRBV6-5 combines with J gene TRBJ1-2; D call uncertain. Trimming stripped 6 bases from V and 8 bases from J, with 16 bases between. The CDR3 consists of 13 residues. Germline assignment: CDR1 MNHEY and CDR2 SVGAGI. CDR3 loop: CASSPVVGSGYTF. The CDR3 nucleotides read TGTGCCAGCAGCCCCGTTGTGGGGAGCGGCTACACCTTC.

This clonotype was seen at least ten times. J is TRBJ2-1 and V is TRBV20-1, with D perhaps TRBD2 (6 bases). The CDR3 runs to 12 residues. The germline CDR1 and CDR2 sequences are DFQATT and SNEGSKA (reference sequence). V lost 3 bases and J 7 bases, leaving 10 bases between the germline ends. The chain's CDR3 is CSASGSWNEQFF. In DNA, the CDR3 is TGCAGTGCTAGCGGGAGCTGGAATGAGCAGTTCTTC.

This clonotype showed up many times. This chain joins TRBV2 and TRBJ1-5; unclear D gene. This CDR3 region has 14 residues. Trimming took 4 bases from V and 3 from J, leaving 10 bases between them. Germline V gene data show CDR1 as SNHLY and CDR2 as FYNNEI. The CDR3 sequence is CASSGRVDNQPQHF. The CDR3 bases are TGTGCCAGCAGTGGCCGGGTCGACAATCAGCCCCAGCATTTT.

The sample holds many counts of this clonotype. This rearrangement joins TRBV5-5 to TRBJ2-3; tentatively, D is TRBD2 (5 bases). Looked up from germline, CDR1 is SGHKS and CDR2 is YYEKEE (reference sequence). The CDR3 loop spans 14 amino acids. V dropped 0 bases and J dropped 1 base, with 6 bases sitting between them. The CDR3 coding sequence is TGTGCCAGCAGCTTGGACGGGGGCACAGATACGCAGTATTTT. Translation gives CASSLDGGTDTQYF.

The sample holds many counts of this clonotype. This chain joins TRBV2 and TRBJ1-2; D remains unclear. In germline, CDR1 is SNHLY, CDR2 FYNNEI. The V end lost 1 base, the J end lost 1 base, and 4 bases lay between the germline ends. The CDR3 consists of 13 residues. This chain's CDR3 is CASSEESNYGYTF. The DNA of the CDR3 is TGTGCCAGCAGTGAAGAGAGTAACTATGGCTACACCTTC.

Ten or more counts support this clonotype. The J gene is TRBJ1-2, the V gene TRBV6-5; D remains unclear. The germline gives CDR1 MNHEY, CDR2 SVGAGI. The CDR3 is made up of 13 amino acids. The V end lost 2 bases, the J end lost 3 bases, and 7 bases lay between the germline ends. In DNA, the CDR3 is TGTGCCAGCAGTTACGCCGGACACTATGGCTACACCTTC. It translates to CASSYAGHYGYTF.